The sequence of this T cell receptor beta chain was determined in a study of CD8 T cells in ankylosing spondylitis. Findings of the study overall: In synovial fluid and blood from reactive arthritis, some motif variants were previously reported. Characteristic of ankylosing spondylitis blood, it appeared, was a TCR beta motif comprising about eight highly homologous variants. Significant enrichment of disease-linked clones was reported in matched ankylosing spondylitis synovial fluid. CD8+ by phenotype, disease-linked clones were relatively rare in peripheral blood.

The authors made TCR beta libraries by quantitative 5'-RACE with molecular barcodes. TCRdb re-called the 5' RACE reads through MiXCR, storing one row per CDR3 protein. Of about 440,000 distinct CDR3 sequences in the sample, 17% were seen once. There are a few counts of this clonotype. What it binds is not known. V gave up 7 bases and J gave up 4 bases; unmatched junction bases: 8. Germline assignment: CDR1 ENHRY and CDR2 SYGVKD. CDR3 length equals 15 residues. The V and J genes are TRBV10-3 and TRBJ2-3; TRBD2 aligns across 10 bases. Sequenced input: blood, either unsorted or a sorted T cell fraction (not recorded which). The receptor's source is a male donor with ankylosing spondylitis. The CDR3 loop is CAITRTSGPADTQYF. The CDR3 bases are TGTGCCATCACCCGGACTAGCGGACCAGCAGATACGCAGTATTTT.